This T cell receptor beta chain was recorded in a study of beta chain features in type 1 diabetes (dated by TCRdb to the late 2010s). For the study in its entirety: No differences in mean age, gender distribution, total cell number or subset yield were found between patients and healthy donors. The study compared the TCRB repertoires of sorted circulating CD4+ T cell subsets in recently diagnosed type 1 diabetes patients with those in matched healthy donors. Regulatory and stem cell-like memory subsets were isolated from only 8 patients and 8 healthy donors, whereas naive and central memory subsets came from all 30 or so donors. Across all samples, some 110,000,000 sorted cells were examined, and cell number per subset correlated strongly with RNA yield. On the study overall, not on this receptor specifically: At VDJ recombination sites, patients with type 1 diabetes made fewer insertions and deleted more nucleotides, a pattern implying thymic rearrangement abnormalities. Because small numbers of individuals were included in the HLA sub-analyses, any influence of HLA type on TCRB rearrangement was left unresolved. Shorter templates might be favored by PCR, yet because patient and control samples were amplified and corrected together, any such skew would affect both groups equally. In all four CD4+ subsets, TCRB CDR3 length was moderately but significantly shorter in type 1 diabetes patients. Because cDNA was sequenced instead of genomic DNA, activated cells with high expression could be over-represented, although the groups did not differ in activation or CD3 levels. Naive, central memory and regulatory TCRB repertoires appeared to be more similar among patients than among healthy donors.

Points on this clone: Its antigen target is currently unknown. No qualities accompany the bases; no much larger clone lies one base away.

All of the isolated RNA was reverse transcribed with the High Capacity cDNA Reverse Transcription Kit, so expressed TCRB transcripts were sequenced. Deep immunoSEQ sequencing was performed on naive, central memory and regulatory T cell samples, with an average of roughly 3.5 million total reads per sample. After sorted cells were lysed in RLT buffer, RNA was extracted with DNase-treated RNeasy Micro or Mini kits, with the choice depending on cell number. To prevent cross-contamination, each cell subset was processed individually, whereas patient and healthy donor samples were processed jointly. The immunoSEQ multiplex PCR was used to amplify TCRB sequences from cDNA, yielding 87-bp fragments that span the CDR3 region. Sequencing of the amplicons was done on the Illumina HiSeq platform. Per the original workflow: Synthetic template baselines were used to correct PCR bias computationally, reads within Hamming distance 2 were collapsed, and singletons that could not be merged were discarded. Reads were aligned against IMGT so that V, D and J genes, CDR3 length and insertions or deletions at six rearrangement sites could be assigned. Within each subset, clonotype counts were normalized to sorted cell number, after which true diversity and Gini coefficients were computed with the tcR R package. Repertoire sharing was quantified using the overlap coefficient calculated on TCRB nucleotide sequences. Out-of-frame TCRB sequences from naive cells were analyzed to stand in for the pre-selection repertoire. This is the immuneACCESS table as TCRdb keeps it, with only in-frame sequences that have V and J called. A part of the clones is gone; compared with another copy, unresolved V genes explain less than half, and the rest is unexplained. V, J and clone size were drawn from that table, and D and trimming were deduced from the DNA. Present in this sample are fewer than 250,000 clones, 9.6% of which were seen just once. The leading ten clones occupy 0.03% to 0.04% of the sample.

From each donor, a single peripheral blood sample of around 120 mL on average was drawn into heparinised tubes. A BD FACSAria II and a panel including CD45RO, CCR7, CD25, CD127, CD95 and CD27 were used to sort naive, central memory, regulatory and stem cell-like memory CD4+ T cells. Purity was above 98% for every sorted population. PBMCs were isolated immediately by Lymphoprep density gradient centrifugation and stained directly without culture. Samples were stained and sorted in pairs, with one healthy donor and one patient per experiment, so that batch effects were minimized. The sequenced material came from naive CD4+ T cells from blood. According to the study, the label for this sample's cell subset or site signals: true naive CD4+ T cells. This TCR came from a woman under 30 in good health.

The sequence in DNA is TGTGCCAGCAGTCTAGGGGACAGGGTTTTGTACGAGCAGTACTTC. This encodes CASSLGDRVLYEQYF. The V and J genes are TRBV5-6 and TRBJ2-7, with TRBD1 identical over 9 junction bases. V is pruned by 5 bases and J by 4 bases, leaving 10 bases of the junction without a gene match. Measured from the cysteine to the phenylalanine, the CDR3 is 15 residues long. Only the CDR3 portion is preserved as DNA: 45 bases, with reading frame beginning at the first base. According to the germline V gene, CDR1 reads SGHDT and CDR2 reads YYEEEE.